The 12 T cell receptor beta chains below come from one sample, sequenced in a study of persistence of HIV-infected CD4 T cells. This nonspecific control used anti-CD3/anti-CD28 bead stimulation of CD4+ T cells. CD4+ T cells upregulating both CD40 ligand and CD69 were sorted as responding cells. Sequencing used immunoSEQ version 4 in survey mode. Repertoires were generated with immunoSEQ multiplex PCR, while TCRdb's copy carries only in-frame clones and drops some. This table has around 35,000 clones, roughly 90% appearing once. No antigen is known for these receptors. Sequences were derived from CD4+ T cells sorted from PBMCs after roughly 18-hour stimulation, sampled from a patient who received antiretroviral therapy. Receptors were obtained from an adult man with HIV who was CMV-seropositive.

This chain joins TRBV6-5 and TRBJ2-7, with 10 bases matching TRBD1. Germline V gene sequence: CDR1 MNHEY, CDR2 SVGAGI. CDR3 size: 13 residues. V lost 6 bases to trimming and J lost 4 bases; unmatched junction nucleotides: 3. CDR3 sequence: CASSGTGVYEQYF. The CDR3 coding sequence is TGTGCCAGCAGCGGGACAGGGGTTTACGAGCAGTACTTC.

V usage is TRBV28 and J usage is TRBJ1-1; D may be TRBD1 (6 bases). The V gene's germline CDR1 is MDHEN and CDR2 SYDVKM. The CDR3 loop spans 15 amino acids. The V and J ends lost 5 bases and 2 bases respectively, with 15 bases between them. The CDR3 bases are TGTGCCAGCAGTGGACAGATGGGTCACAACACTGAAGCTTTCTTT. This encodes CASSGQMGHNTEAFF.

This chain connects TRBV30 to TRBJ1-1, with D unclear. CDR1 and CDR2 (germline): GTSNPN, SVGIG (reference sequence). The CDR3 is 13 residues long. V was cut by 5 bases and J by 4 bases, with 14 bases left in between. The CDR3 spells CAWAGSWGTEAFF. CDR3 coding DNA: TGTGCCTGGGCAGGATCGTGGGGCACTGAAGCTTTCTTT.

The chain has TRBV5-4 and TRBJ1-2, with 7 nucleotides matching TRBD1. The ends lost 4 bases at V and 6 bases at J; junction bases unmatched: 12. Germline assignment: CDR1 SGHNT and CDR2 YYREEE (reference sequence). The CDR3 totals 15 residues. CDR3 sequence reads: CASSEDRQGVNGYTF. In nucleotides, the CDR3 is TGTGCCAGCAGCGAGGATCGACAGGGAGTAAATGGCTACACCTTC.

CDR3 coding DNA: TGTGCCACCAACCAGGGAAGTAGCAATCAGCCCCAGCATTTT. It yields the protein CATNQGSSNQPQHF. The chain carries TRBV10-3 and TRBJ1-5, with a weak D call TRBD1 (5 bases). The germline gives CDR1 ENHRY, CDR2 SYGVKD. The CDR3 is 14 residues long. Trimming took 10 bases from V and 0 from J, leaving 13 bases between them.

The chain combines TRBV7-9 with TRBJ2-4; D is possibly TRBD1 (6 bases). V was shortened by 5 bases and J by 7 bases, with 15 bases between the two germline ends. CDR1 is SEHNR and CDR2 is FQNEAQ in the germline V gene (reference sequence). The CDR3 loop spans 14 amino acids. CDR3 protein: CASSPRDQGNIQYF. CDR3 nucleotide sequence: TGTGCCAGCAGCCCGAGAGACCAGGGGAACATTCAGTACTTC.

This chain connects TRBV6-4 to TRBJ1-1, with TRBD1 matching over 7 bases. Germline V CDR1 and CDR2: MRHNA, SNTAGT. J gave up 10 bases and V 1 base, and 9 bases lay outside the gene matches. This CDR3 is 14 amino acids long. The CDR3 DNA reads TGTGCCAGCAGTGACTACTATCAGGGGGAGGGAGCTTTCTTT. Translated: CASSDYYQGEGAFF.

This chain uses TRBV5-1 with TRBJ1-2; no clear D gene. Trimming pared 4 bases from V and 2 bases from J, leaving 9 bases between. Germline CDR1 SGHRS, CDR2 YFSETQ. The CDR3 has 13 amino acids. In nucleotides, the CDR3 is TGCGCCAGCAGCCGGGCGGAGAACTATGGCTACACCTTC. As protein: CASSRAENYGYTF.

The chain couples TRBV18 to TRBJ2-7; 8 bases line up with TRBD2. CDR3 length equals 14 residues. Germline V gives CDR1 KGHSH, CDR2 LQKENI. V lost 4 bases, J lost 1 base, and 3 bases stayed unmatched. The CDR3 DNA reads TGTGCCAGCTCACTCACTAGCGGATCCTACGAGCAGTACTTC. Protein product: CASSLTSGSYEQYF.

The genes are TRBV5-1 and TRBJ2-7; D is unclear. The CDR3 runs 12 residues. Germline lookup yields CDR1 SGHRS and CDR2 YFSETQ. The ends were cut back, 3 bases at V and 4 bases at J, with 8 bases in the middle. The CDR3 DNA reads as TGCGCCAGCAGCTCCCTTGAGTACGAGCAGTACTTC. This translates into CASSSLEYEQYF. Supplemented by reference TRBV5-1 and TRBJ2-7, the full variable domain reads KAGVTQTPRYLIKTRGQQVTLSCSPISGHRSVSWYQQTPGQGLQFLFEYFSETQRNKGNFPGRFSGRQFSNSRSEMNVSTLELGDSALYLCASSSLEYEQYFGPGTRLTVT.

The gene calls are TRBV5-6 and TRBJ1-2; D remains ambiguous. The CDR3 contains 12 residues. CDR1 SGHDT and CDR2 YYEEEE come from the germline V gene. The V gene lost 2 bases and the J gene lost 8 bases, with 10 bases spanning the gap. The CDR3 reads CASSLLGRGYTF. The CDR3 DNA sequence: TGTGCCAGCAGCTTACTCGGGCGCGGCTACACCTTC.

In DNA form, the CDR3 reads TGTGCCAGCAGCCGTGGGGGAAACTATGGCTACACCTTC. Translated: CASSRGGNYGYTF. The rearrangement joins TRBV9 to TRBJ1-2; tentative D call: TRBD1 (5 bases). Germline V gene sequence: CDR1 SGDLS, CDR2 YYNGEE. V lost 4 bases to trimming and J lost 2 bases, with 9 bases between them. CDR3 length: 13 residues.